This T cell receptor beta chain originates from a study of T cell changes during pregnancy in multiple sclerosis. Method: immunoSEQ multiplex PCR; TCRdb's copy keeps in-frame clones and lacks some. The sample gives about 40,000 clones, approximately 90% of which show up once; around 0.48% is in the top ten. Germline V CDR1 and CDR2: MNHNS, SASEGT. The CDR3 loop spans 10 amino acids. The ends were cut back, 6 bases at V and 7 bases at J, with 6 bases in the middle. The chain recombines TRBV6-1 with TRBJ1-2; D might be TRBD1 (5 bases). Sample: CD4+ T cells from peripheral blood mononuclear cells, taken in the third trimester of pregnancy. This clonotype was obtained from a female donor in good health, enrolled as a control in a pregnancy study. The CDR3 sequence: CASSRVGYTF. DNA of the CDR3: TGTGCCAGCAGCAGGGTTGGCTACACCTTC.